The source of this T cell receptor beta chain is a study of CD8 T cells in cerebrospinal fluid in Alzheimer's disease. Findings and caveats of the study: In mild cognitive impairment or Alzheimer's disease, the biggest CSF clone made up more TCRs than in controls. Versus healthy subjects, Alzheimer's patients more often had clones of at least 3%.

Profiling of CSF cells used 10X single-cell V(D)J plus 5' expression. From its re-call of the 10x single-cell sequencing reads, TCRdb lists each CDR3 protein once, without DNA. This repertoire includes 1,800 or so distinct CDR3 sequences. By frequency, this clonotype is large (0.1 to 1%). No antigen is known for it. Biomarkers including neurofilament, amyloid-beta and tau confirmed neurodegeneration in the patients. The CDR3 sequence is 15 residues long. Looked up from germline, CDR1 is SGHVS and CDR2 is FQNEAQ. Sequenced: cerebrospinal fluid. The clonotype comes from a human donor with mild cognitive impairment. The rearrangement joins TRBV7-8 to TRBJ2-2; there is no DNA to check the TCRdb D call of TRBD2. The CDR3 here is CASSLNGRNTGELFF.